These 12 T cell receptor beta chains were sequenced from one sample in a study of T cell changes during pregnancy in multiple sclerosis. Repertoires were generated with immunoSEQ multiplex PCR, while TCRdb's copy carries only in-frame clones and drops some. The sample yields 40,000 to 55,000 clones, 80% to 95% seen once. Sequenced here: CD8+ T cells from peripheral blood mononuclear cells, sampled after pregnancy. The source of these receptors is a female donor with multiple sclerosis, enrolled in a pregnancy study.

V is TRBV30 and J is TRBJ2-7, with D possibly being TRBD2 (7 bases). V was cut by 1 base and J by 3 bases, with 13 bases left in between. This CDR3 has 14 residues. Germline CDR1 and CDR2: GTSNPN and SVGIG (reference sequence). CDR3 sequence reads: CAWSAGGGVYEQYF. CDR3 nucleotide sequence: TGTGCCTGGAGTGCCGGAGGGGGGGTCTACGAGCAGTACTTC.

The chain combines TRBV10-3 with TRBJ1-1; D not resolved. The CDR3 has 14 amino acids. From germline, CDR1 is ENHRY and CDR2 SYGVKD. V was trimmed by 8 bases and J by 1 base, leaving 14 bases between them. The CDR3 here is CAIGRGMRNTEAFF. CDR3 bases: TGTGCCATCGGACGGGGAATGAGGAACACTGAAGCTTTCTTT.

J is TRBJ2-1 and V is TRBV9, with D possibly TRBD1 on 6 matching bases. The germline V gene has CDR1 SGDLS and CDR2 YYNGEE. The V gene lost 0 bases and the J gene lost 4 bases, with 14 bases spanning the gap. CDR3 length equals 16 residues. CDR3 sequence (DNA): TGTGCCAGCAGCGTAGGTGACAGGAAGATTTACAATGAGCAGTTCTTC. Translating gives CASSVGDRKIYNEQFF.

The CDR3 region is CAWSRGVYEQYF. CDR3 DNA sequence: TGTGCCTGGAGTCGGGGGGTCTACGAGCAGTACTTC. The chain recombines TRBV30 with TRBJ2-7; 7 nucleotides line up with TRBD2. V was clipped by 2 bases and J by 3 bases; unmatched bases: 1. The CDR3 spans 12 residues. Germline-derived CDR1 and CDR2 are GTSNPN and SVGIG (reference sequence).

CDR3 region: CASSQDRTGSTDTQYF. As DNA, the CDR3 is TGCGCCAGCAGCCAAGATCGGACAGGGAGCACAGATACGCAGTATTTT. The chain is built from TRBV4-3 and TRBJ2-3; 8 nucleotides align to TRBD1. The CDR3 length is 16 residues. CDR1 and CDR2 from the germline V gene are LGHNA and YSLEER. The ends lost 0 bases at V and 0 bases at J; junction bases unmatched: 2.

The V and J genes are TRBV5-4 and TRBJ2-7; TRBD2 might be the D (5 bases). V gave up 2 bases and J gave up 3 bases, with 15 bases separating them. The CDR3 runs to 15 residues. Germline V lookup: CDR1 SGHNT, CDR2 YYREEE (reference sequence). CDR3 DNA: TGTGCCAGCAGCTTAGGTTCTAGCTCTTTCTACGAGCAGTACTTC. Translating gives CASSLGSSSFYEQYF.

CDR3: CASSGTDYGYTF. The CDR3 DNA reads TGTGCCAGCAGCGGGACAGACTATGGCTACACCTTC. The chain uses TRBV5-4 and TRBJ1-2; 7 bases are a match to TRBD1. V gave up 4 bases and J gave up 3 bases; unmatched junction bases: 0. This CDR3 region has 12 residues. Germline values: CDR1 SGHNT, CDR2 YYREEE (reference sequence).

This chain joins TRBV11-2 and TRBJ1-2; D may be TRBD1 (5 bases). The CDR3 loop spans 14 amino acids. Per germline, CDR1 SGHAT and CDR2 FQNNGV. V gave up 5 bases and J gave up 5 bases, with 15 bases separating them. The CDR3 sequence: CASSILSQGYGYTF. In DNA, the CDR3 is TGTGCCAGCAGCATACTATCCCAGGGTTATGGCTACACCTTC.

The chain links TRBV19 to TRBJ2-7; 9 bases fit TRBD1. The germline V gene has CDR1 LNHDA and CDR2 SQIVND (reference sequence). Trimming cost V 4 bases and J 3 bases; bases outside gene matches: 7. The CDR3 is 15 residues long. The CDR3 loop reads CASSTWTGEIYEQYF. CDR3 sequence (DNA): TGTGCCAGTAGTACATGGACAGGGGAAATCTACGAGCAGTACTTC.

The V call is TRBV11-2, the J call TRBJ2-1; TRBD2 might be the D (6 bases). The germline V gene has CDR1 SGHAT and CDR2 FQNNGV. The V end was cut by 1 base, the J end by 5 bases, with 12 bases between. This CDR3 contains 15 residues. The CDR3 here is CASSLVGRRNNEQFF. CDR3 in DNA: TGTGCCAGCAGCTTAGTCGGGAGAAGGAACAATGAGCAGTTCTTC.

The CDR3 is CASSSIAGTYEQYF. CDR3 sequence (DNA): TGTGCCAGCAGCTCAATAGCGGGGACCTACGAGCAGTACTTC. J is TRBJ2-7 and V is TRBV27, with 8 nucleotides matching TRBD2. The germline V gene has CDR1 MNHEY and CDR2 SMNVEV (reference sequence). The CDR3 length is 14 residues. Trimming removed 6 bases from V and 2 bases from J; junction bases left unmatched: 6.

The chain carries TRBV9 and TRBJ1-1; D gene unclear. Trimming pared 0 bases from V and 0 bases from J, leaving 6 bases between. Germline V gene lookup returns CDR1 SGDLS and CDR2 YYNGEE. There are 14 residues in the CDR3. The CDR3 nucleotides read TGTGCCAGCAGCGTAGCACTGATGAACACTGAAGCTTTCTTT. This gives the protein CASSVALMNTEAFF.